This T cell receptor beta chain was captured in a study of blood T cell repertoires in COVID-19. Profiled with immunoSEQ multiplex PCR; TCRdb holds only in-frame clones, not every one. The top ten clones hold just over 6% of a sample with more than 110,000 clones, roughly 75% of them seen once. Everyone who took part was 18 to 89 years old, and they came from about two dozen US areas. Participants reported their clinical history, and cohort assignment relied on those reports. For recovered donors of Cohort 3, there were two negative PCRs, clearance, or symptom resolution. The sample holds many counts of this clone. Material: PBMCs or T cells enriched from blood (not recorded which). This receptor was taken from a woman aged 45-65 years who had recovered from COVID-19.

The CDR3 DNA is TGCGCCAGCAGCTTGGGACAAAATAATTCACCCCTCCACTTT. This translates into CASSLGQNNSPLHF. The V call is TRBV5-1, the J call TRBJ1-6; no firm D call. The germline gives CDR1 SGHRS, CDR2 YFSETQ. V gave up 0 bases and J gave up 5 bases, with 6 bases separating them. The length of the CDR3 is 14 residues.